These T cell receptor beta chains were read from a single sample in a study of blood T cell repertoires in COVID-19. Profiling relied on immunoSEQ multiplex PCR, and the TCRdb table lists in-frame clones only, not all of them. The sample has 200,000 to 250,000 clones, around nine tenths seen once. The sequencing input was PBMCs or T cells enriched from blood (not recorded which). The origin of the receptors is a woman between 45 and 65 years old with acute COVID-19. Each CDR3 is given with its conserved first and last residue. The order of the fields is D gene, V gene, clone size, J gene, CDR3 protein, CDR3 DNA. The D gene is left open where the match is weak. Clone size, where shown, is once, few, many, or a class for clones that have expanded.

>TRBD1|TRBV28|.|TRBJ2-7
CASRGRQGLGLYEQYF
TGTGCCAGCAGAGGGAGACAGGGCCTGGGTCTCTACGAGCAGTACTTC
>.|TRBV19|.|TRBJ1-2
CASRRTVNYGYTF
TGTGCCAGTAGGAGGACAGTTAACTATGGCTACACTTTC
>.|TRBV28|once|TRBJ2-1
CATRGTASSYNEQFF
TGTGCCACCCGGGGGACTGCCAGCTCCTACAATGAGCAGTTCTTC
>.|TRBV3-1/TRBV3-2|.|TRBJ1-4
CASSQVVGSGEKLFF
TGTGCCAGCAGCCAAGTTGTCGGGTCTGGTGAAAAACTGTTTTTT
>.|TRBV7-3|.|TRBJ2-7
CASSLARSYEQYF
TGTGCCAGCAGCTTAGCCAGAAGCTACGAGCAGTACTTC
>TRBD2|TRBV27|.|TRBJ2-3
CASSPRLADTQYF
TGTGCCAGCAGTCCCAGACTAGCGGATACGCAGTATTTT
>TRBD1|TRBV2|.|TRBJ1-3
CASSQTGQLGNTIYF
TGTGCCAGCAGCCAGACAGGGCAGCTTGGAAACACCATATATTTT
>.|TRBV7-2|.|TRBJ2-7
CASSPGGQRHYEQYF
TGTGCCAGCAGCCCCGGTGGACAGCGGCACTACGAGCAGTACTTC
>TRBD1|TRBV5-1|.|TRBJ1-4
CASSQGQGTEKLFF
TGCGCCAGCAGCCAGGGACAGGGTACTGAAAAACTGTTTTTT
>TRBD2|TRBV27|.|TRBJ2-1
CASSRESGTSDNEQFF
TGTGCCAGCAGTCGAGAATCCGGGACTAGCGACAATGAGCAGTTCTTC
>TRBD1|TRBV6-5|.|TRBJ2-7
CASSYYRTGHPGEQYF
TGTGCCAGCAGTTATTATCGGACAGGGCACCCCGGGGAGCAGTACTTC
>.|TRBV27|.|TRBJ2-3
CASSLQFSTDTQYF
TGTGCCAGCAGTTTACAATTTAGCACAGATACGCAGTATTTT
>TRBD2|TRBV28|.|TRBJ2-1
CASSFFPAGVYNEQFF
TGTGCCAGCAGTTTCTTTCCAGCGGGAGTCTACAATGAGCAGTTCTTC
>.|TRBV7-9|few|TRBJ1-4
CASSLRSEGEKLFF
TGTGCCAGCAGCCTTCGGTCCGAGGGTGAAAAACTGTTTTTT
>TRBD2|TRBV6-5|.|TRBJ2-1
CASSFLAGGLVNEQFF
TGTGCCAGCAGTTTCCTAGCGGGAGGGCTGGTCAATGAGCAGTTCTTC